Listed here are 4 T cell receptor beta chains from one sample, sequenced in a study of cytomegalovirus exposure and HLA in healthy donors. Both 60 Vbeta primers and 13 Jbeta primers went into the PCR. This table comes from immunoSEQ multiplex PCR, and its TCRdb copy is limited to in-frame clones, with some not included. The sample has roughly 60,000 clones, about 80% seen once. What was sequenced was PBMCs. The receptors derive from a woman in her forties in good health and CMV-seropositive.

In the case of this clone: The junction does not match germline at one end; this may be a read error. The chain recombines TRBV7-9 with TRBJ1-1; D gene unclear. From germline, CDR1 is SEHNR and CDR2 FQNEAQ (reference sequence). The CDR3 consists of 13 residues. CDR3 residues: CSSSRRRETEAFF. In nucleotides, the CDR3 is TGTTCCAGCAGCCGTCGTCGGGAAACTGAAGCTTTCTTT.

The rearrangement uses TRBV6-5 and TRBJ2-7; D not certain. The germline CDR1 and CDR2 sequences are MNHEY and SVGAGI. Trimming removed 0 bases at V and 0 bases at J, with 6 bases between. The CDR3 contains 14 residues. CDR3 in amino acids: CASSYSRPSYEQYF. The DNA for the CDR3 is TGTGCCAGCAGTTACTCGAGGCCCTCCTACGAGCAGTACTTC.

The V and J genes are TRBV4-3 and TRBJ2-3; D is ambiguous. V was trimmed by 0 bases and J by 1 base, leaving 11 bases between them. The germline gives CDR1 LGHNA, CDR2 YSLEER. The CDR3 consists of 16 residues. The CDR3 DNA follows: TGCGCCAGCAGCCAAGAGGGCTCCCGGCGCACAGATACGCAGTATTTT. Amino acids: CASSQEGSRRTDTQYF.

The rearrangement uses TRBV19 and TRBJ1-5; maybe TRBD1 (6 bases). V was cut by 0 bases and J by 1 base, with 13 bases left in between. The V gene's germline CDR1 is LNHDA and CDR2 SQIVND (reference sequence). The CDR3 consists of 17 residues. The CDR3 spells CASSIDKGGVSNQPQHF. As DNA, the CDR3 is TGTGCCAGTAGTATAGATAAGGGGGGGGTGAGCAATCAGCCCCAGCATTTT.